The T cell receptor beta chain under discussion was sequenced for a study of blood T cell repertoires in COVID-19. Germline V gene lookup returns CDR1 SGHRS and CDR2 YFSETQ. The ends were cut back, 0 bases at V and 3 bases at J, with 12 bases in the middle. CDR3 length: 15 amino acids. Measured with immunoSEQ multiplex PCR; TCRdb has only the in-frame clones, and not every one. The data show around 280,000 clones, with approximately 86% seen just once and 2% to 2.5% held by the top ten. This receptor was obtained from a woman aged 25 to 39 who had recovered from COVID-19. The gene calls are TRBV5-1 and TRBJ1-1; possible D gene TRBD1, 6 bases. The material sequenced was peripheral blood. The CDR3 coding sequence is TGCGCCAGCAGCTTGGGGTTGGCAGGGGACACTGAAGCTTTCTTT. Its translation is CASSLGLAGDTEAFF. Variable domain in full (rest from reference TRBV5-1 and TRBJ1-1): KAGVTQTPRYLIKTRGQQVTLSCSPISGHRSVSWYQQTPGQGLQFLFEYFSETQRNKGNFPGRFSGRQFSNSRSEMNVSTLELGDSALYLCASSLGLAGDTEAFFGQGTRLTVV.